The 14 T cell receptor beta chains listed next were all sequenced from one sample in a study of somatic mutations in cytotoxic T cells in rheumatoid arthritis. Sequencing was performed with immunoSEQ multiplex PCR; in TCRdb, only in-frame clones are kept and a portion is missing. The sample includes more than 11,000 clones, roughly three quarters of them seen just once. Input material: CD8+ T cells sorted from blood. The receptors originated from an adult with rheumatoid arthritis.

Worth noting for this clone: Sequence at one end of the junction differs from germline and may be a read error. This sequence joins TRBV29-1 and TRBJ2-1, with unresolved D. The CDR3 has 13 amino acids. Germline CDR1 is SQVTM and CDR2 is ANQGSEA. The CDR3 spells CSADGGSYSEQFF. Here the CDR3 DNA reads TGCAGCGCCGATGGCGGCTCCTACAGTGAGCAGTTCTTC.

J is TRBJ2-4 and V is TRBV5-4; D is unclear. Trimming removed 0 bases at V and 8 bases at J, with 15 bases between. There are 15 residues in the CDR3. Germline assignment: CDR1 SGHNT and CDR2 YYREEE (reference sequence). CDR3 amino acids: CASSLGWGRVDIQYF. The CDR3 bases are TGTGCCAGCAGCTTGGGTTGGGGAAGGGTGGACATTCAGTACTTC. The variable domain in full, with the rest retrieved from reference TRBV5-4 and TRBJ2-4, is ETGVTQSPTHLIKTRGQQVTLRCSSQSGHNTVSWYQQALGQGPQFIFQYYREEENGRGNFPPRFSGLQFPNYSSELNVNALELDDSALYLCASSLGWGRVDIQYFGAGTRLSVL.

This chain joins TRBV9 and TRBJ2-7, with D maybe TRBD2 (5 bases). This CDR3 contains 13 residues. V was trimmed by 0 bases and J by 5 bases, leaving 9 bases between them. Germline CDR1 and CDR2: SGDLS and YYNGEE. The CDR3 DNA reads TGTGCCAGCAGCGTAGTTCCGGGAAACGAGCAGTACTTC. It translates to CASSVVPGNEQYF.

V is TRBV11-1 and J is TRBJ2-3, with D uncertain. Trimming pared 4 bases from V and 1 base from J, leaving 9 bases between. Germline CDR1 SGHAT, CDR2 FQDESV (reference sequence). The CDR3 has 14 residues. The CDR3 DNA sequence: TGTGCCAGCAGCTCAATGGACCGCACAGATACGCAGTATTTT. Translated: CASSSMDRTDTQYF.

CDR3 sequence (DNA): TGTGCCAGCAGTTCCGGTAAACAGGGGATGTCCTATGGCTACACCTTC. Protein: CASSSGKQGMSYGYTF. The rearrangement uses TRBV5-4 and TRBJ1-2; 7 bases align to TRBD1. The CDR3 consists of 16 residues. Trimming cost V 5 bases and J 4 bases; bases outside gene matches: 14. From germline, CDR1 is SGHNT and CDR2 YYREEE (reference sequence).

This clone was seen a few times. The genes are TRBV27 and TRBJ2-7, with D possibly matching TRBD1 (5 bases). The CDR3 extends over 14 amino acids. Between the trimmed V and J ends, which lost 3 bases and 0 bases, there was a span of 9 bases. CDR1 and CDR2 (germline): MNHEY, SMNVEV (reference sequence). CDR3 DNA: TGTGCCAGCAGTTTCGCGACAGACTCCTACGAGCAGTACTTC. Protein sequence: CASSFATDSYEQYF.

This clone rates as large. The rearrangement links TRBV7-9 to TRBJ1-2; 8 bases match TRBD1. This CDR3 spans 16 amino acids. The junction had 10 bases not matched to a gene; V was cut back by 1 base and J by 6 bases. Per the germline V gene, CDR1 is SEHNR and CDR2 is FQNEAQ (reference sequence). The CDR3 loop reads CASSLGLGGQADGYTF. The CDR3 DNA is TGTGCCAGCAGCTTAGGTTTAGGGGGACAGGCGGATGGCTACACCTTC. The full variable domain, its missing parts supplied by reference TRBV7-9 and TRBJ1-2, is DTGVSQNPRHKITKRGQNVTFRCDPISEHNRLYWYRQTLGQGPEFLTYFQNEAQLEKSRLLSDRFSAERPKGSFSTLEIQRTEQGDSAMYLCASSLGLGGQADGYTFGSGTRLTVV.

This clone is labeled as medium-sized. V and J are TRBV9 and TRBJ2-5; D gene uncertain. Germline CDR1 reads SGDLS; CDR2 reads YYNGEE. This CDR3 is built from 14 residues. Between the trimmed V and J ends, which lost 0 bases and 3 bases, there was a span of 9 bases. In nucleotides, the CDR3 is TGTGCCAGCAGCGTAGAGGGATTGAAAGAGACCCAGTACTTC. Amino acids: CASSVEGLKETQYF.

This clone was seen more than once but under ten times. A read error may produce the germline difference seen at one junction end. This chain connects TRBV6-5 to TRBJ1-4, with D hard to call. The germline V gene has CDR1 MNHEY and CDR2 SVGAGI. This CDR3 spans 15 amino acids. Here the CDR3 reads CASSLRRSAKEKLFF. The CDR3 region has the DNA TGTGCCAGCAGCTTACGACGTTCGGCTAAGGAAAAACTGTTTTTT.

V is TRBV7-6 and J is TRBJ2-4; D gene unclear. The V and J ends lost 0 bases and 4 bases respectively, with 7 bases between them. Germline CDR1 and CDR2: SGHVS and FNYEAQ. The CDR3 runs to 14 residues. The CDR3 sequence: CASSLAGGKNIQYF. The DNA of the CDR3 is TGTGCCAGCAGCTTAGCGGGCGGTAAAAACATTCAGTACTTC.

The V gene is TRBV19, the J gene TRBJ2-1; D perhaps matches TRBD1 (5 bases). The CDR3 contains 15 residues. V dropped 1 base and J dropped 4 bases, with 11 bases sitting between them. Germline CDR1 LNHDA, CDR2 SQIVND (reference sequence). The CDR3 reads CASSIAPRGYNEQFF. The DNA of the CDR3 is TGTGCCAGTAGTATAGCGCCTAGGGGATACAATGAGCAGTTCTTC.

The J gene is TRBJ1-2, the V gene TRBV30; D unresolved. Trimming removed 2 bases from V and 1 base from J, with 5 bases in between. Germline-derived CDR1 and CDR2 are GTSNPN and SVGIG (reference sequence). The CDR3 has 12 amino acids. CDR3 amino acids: CAWSMSNYGYTF. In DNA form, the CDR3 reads TGTGCCTGGAGTATGAGTAACTATGGCTACACCTTC.

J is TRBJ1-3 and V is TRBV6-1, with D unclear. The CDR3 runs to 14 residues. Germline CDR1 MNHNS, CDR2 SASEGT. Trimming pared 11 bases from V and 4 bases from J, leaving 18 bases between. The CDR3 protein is CAASQYAAGNTIYF. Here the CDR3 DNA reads TGTGCCGCTTCCCAATACGCCGCGGGAAACACCATATATTTT.

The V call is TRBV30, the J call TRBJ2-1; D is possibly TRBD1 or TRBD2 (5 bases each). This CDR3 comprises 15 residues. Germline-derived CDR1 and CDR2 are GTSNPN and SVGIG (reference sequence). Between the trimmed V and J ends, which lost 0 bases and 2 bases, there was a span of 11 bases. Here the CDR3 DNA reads TGTGCCTGGAGTGTACCGGGACCTCCCTACAATGAGCAGTTCTTC. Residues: CAWSVPGPPYNEQFF.